This T cell receptor beta chain comes out of a study of T cells expressing NK-cell markers. Overall study: In the group of eight sequenced donors, seven were HCMV-seropositive and one was seronegative.

The CDR3 loop spans 15 amino acids. Production of TCR beta cDNA relied on 5'RACE template switching with UMIs. TCRdb reprocessed the 5' RACE reads, keeping one entry per CDR3 protein, no DNA. Its clone listing holds about 260,000 distinct CDR3 sequences. The chain joins TRBV12-3 or TRBV12-4 to TRBJ1-1; TCRdb reports TRBD1, a call that lacks DNA to check it against. The TCR sequence derives from a young man in good health. The sample taken for sequencing was blood T cells: a sorted CD56 or NKG2C T cell subset, CD4+ or CD8+ T cells, or bulk PBMC T cells (not recorded which). The CDR3 reads CATPNLQARNTEAFF.